This T cell receptor (beta chain) was recovered during a study of T cell clonality in common variable immunodeficiency. Findings and limits, study-wide: CVID subjects had higher TCRbeta clonality than healthy controls, most marked in about a third. Fewer deletions and N-nucleotide insertions were reportedly seen in common variable immunodeficiency TCR beta sequences.

Libraries were prepared by immunoSEQ multiplex PCR; TCRdb keeps only in-frame clonotypes and omits some of them. Listed for the sample are around 39,000 clones, none seen a single time. This clone showed up just a few times. The antigen is not known. Read data end 3 residues before the CDR3 end; the end is taken from the germline J gene. The CDR3 is 16 amino acids. CDR1 is LNHDA, CDR2 SQIVND, per germline (reference sequence). The origin of this receptor is a person aged 18 to 75 in good health. Sequenced material: peripheral blood mononuclear cells. This rearrangement joins TRBV19 to TRBJ2-2; the D is unclear. The CDR3 DNA, read in part, is TGTGCCAGTCTCCAATCGACACAGCACCATAATGAAAAG. Residues: CASLQSTQHHNEK. The CDR3, in full, reads CASLQSTQHHNEKLFF.